This T cell receptor (beta chain) came from a study of blood T cell repertoires in COVID-19. Study in general: Nucleic acid was either cDNA or gDNA, and it came from T cells, B-cell-depleted T cells, or PBMCs.

Enrollees, about 18 to 89 years old, lived in 20 to 25 US areas. The study counted Cohort 3 donors as recovered given two negative PCRs, clearance, or symptom resolution. The authors' processing: Amplifying reference gene primers gave estimates of nucleated cell counts. Produced via immunoSEQ multiplex PCR; TCRdb's table is partial and in-frame only. The V and J calls and clone size come from that table; D and trimming were worked out from the DNA. This table has about 480,000 clones, 88% appearing once. This CDR3 region has 16 residues. Germline V gene sequence: CDR1 SGHVS, CDR2 FQNEAQ. V shed 5 bases, J shed 0 bases, and the junction held 10 bases outside the gene matches.

The clonotype originates from a woman in her thirties or forties who had recovered from COVID-19. The genes are TRBV7-8 and TRBJ2-7, with 7 bases that match TRBD2. Input material: PBMCs or T cells enriched from blood (not recorded which). CDR3 sequence (DNA): TGTGCCAGCAGCCCCCGGGACTACACTCTCTCCTACGAGCAGTACTTC. Translating it yields CASSPRDYTLSYEQYF.